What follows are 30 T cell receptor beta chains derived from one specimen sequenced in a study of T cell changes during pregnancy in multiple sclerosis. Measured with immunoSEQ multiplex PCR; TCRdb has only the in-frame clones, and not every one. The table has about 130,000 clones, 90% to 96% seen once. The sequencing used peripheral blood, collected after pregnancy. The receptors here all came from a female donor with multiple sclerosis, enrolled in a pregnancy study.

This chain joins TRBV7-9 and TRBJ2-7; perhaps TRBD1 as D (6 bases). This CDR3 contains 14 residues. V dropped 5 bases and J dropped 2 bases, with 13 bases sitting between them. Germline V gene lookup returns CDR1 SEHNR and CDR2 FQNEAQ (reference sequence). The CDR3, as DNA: TGTGCCAGCAGCCGGGCGCAGGGGCCCTACGAGCAGTACTTC. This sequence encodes CASSRAQGPYEQYF.

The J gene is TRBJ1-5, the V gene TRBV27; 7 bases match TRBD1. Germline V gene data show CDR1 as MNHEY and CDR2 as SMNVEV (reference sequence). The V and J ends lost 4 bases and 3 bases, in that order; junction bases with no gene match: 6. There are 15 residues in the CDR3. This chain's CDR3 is CASSSTGSLNQPQHF. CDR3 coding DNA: TGTGCCAGCAGTTCGACAGGGTCCCTCAATCAGCCCCAGCATTTT.

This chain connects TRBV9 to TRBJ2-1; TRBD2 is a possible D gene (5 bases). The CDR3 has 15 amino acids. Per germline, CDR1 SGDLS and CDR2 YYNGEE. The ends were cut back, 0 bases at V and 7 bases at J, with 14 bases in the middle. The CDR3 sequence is CASSVASGGFNEQFF. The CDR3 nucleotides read TGTGCCAGCAGCGTAGCGAGTGGCGGGTTTAATGAGCAGTTCTTC.

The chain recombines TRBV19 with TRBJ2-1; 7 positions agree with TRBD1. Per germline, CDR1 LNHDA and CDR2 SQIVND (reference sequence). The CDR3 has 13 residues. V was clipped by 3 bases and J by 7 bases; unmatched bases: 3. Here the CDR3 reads CASSIGRGNEQFF. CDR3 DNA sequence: TGTGCCAGTAGTATTGGCAGGGGGAATGAGCAGTTCTTC.

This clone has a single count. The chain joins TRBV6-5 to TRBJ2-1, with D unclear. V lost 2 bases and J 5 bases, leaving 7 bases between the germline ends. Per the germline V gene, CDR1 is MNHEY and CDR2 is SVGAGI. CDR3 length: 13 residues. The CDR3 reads CASSYNTNNEQFF. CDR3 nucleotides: TGTGCCAGCAGTTACAACACTAACAATGAGCAGTTCTTC.

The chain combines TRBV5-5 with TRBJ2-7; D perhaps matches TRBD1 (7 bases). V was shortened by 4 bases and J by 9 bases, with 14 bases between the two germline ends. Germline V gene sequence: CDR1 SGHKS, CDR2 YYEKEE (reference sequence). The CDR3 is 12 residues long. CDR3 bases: TGTGCCAGCAGCCAATCAGGGGGGCCGCAGTACTTC. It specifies CASSQSGGPQYF. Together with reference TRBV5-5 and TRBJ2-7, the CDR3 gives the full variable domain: DAGVTQSPTHLIKTRGQQVTLRCSPISGHKSVSWYQQVLGQGPQFIFQYYEKEERGRGNFPDRFSARQFPNYSSELNVNALLLGDSALYLCASSQSGGPQYFGPGTRLTVT.

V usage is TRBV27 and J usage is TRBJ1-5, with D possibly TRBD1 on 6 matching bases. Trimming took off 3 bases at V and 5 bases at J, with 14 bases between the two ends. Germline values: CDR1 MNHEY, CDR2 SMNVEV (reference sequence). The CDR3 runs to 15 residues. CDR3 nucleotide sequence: TGTGCCAGCAGTTTGTGGAGGGGGAGGGATCAGCCCCAGCATTTT. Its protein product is CASSLWRGRDQPQHF.

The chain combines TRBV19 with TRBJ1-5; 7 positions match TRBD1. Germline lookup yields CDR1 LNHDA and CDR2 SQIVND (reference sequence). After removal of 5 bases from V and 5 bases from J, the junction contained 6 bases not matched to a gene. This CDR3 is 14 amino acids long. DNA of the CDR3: TGTGCCAGTAGTGTAACAGGGGTGGATCAGCCCCAGCATTTT. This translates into CASSVTGVDQPQHF. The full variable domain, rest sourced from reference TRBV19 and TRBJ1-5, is DGGITQSPKYLFRKEGQNVTLSCEQNLNHDAMYWYRQDPGQGLRLIYYSQIVNDFQKGDIAEGYSVSREKKESFPLTVTSAQKNPTAFYLCASSVTGVDQPQHFGDGTRLSIL.

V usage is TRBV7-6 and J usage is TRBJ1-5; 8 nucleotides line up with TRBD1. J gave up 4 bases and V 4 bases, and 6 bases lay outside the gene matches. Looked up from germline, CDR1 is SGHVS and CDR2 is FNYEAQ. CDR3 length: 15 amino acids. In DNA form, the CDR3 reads TGTGCCAGCAGCTCGGGACAGGCGGGGAATCAGCCCCAGCATTTT. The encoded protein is CASSSGQAGNQPQHF.

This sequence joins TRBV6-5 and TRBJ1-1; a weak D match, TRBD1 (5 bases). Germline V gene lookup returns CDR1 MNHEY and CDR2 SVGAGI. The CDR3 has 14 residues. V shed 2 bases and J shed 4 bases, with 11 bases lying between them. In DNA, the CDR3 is TGTGCCAGCAGTTACAGGGGCAGGGTCACTGAAGCTTTCTTT. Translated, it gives CASSYRGRVTEAFF.

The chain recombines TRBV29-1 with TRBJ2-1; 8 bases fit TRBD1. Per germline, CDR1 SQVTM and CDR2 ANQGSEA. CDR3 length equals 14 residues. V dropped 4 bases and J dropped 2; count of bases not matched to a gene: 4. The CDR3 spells CSVVGTGAYNEQFF. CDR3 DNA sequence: TGCAGCGTTGTTGGGACAGGAGCCTACAATGAGCAGTTCTTC.

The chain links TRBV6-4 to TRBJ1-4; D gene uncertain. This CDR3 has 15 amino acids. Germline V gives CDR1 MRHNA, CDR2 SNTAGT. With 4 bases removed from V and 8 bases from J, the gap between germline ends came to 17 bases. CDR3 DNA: TGTGCCAGCAGTGGGCCGAGTAGACTAAACGAAAAACTGTTTTTT. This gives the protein CASSGPSRLNEKLFF.

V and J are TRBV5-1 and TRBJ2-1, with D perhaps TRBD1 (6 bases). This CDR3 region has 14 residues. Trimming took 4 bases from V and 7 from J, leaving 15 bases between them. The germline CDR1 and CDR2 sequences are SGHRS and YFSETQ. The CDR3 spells CASSPPGQFNEQFF. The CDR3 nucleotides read TGCGCCAGCAGCCCGCCGGGACAATTTAATGAGCAGTTCTTC.

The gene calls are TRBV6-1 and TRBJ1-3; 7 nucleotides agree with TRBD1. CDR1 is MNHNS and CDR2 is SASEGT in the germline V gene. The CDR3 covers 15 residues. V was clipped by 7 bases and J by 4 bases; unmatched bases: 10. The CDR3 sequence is CASTWETGPGNTIYF. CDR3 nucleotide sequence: TGTGCCAGCACTTGGGAGACAGGGCCAGGAAACACCATATATTTT.

CDR3 loop: CASSLGGGFTQPQHF. CDR3 nucleotides: TGTGCCAGCAGCTTGGGGGGAGGTTTCACTCAGCCCCAGCATTTT. The chain recombines TRBV5-6 with TRBJ1-5; no firm D call. The CDR3 extends over 15 amino acids. V gave up 0 bases and J gave up 6 bases, with 13 bases separating them. Germline loops: CDR1 SGHDT, CDR2 YYEEEE.

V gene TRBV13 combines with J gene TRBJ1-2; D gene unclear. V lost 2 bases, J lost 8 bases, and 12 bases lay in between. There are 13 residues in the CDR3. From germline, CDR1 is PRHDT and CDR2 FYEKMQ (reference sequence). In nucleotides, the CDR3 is TGTGCCAGCAGCTTATCTACGCGTCGGGGCTACACCTTC. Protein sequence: CASSLSTRRGYTF.

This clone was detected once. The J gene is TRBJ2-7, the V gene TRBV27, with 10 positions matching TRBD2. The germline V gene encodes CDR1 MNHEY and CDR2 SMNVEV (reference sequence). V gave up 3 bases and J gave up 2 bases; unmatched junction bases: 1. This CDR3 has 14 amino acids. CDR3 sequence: CASSLLAGAYEQYF. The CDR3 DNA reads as TGTGCCAGCAGTTTGCTAGCGGGAGCCTACGAGCAGTACTTC.

CDR3 region: CASHPGSLPHEQFF. CDR3 in DNA: TGTGCCAGCCACCCTGGGAGCCTACCCCATGAGCAGTTCTTC. The chain recombines TRBV28 with TRBJ2-1, with D perhaps matching TRBD2 (5 bases). This CDR3 is built from 14 residues. The germline V gene has CDR1 MDHEN and CDR2 SYDVKM. V was clipped by 8 bases and J by 8 bases, with 19 bases between them.

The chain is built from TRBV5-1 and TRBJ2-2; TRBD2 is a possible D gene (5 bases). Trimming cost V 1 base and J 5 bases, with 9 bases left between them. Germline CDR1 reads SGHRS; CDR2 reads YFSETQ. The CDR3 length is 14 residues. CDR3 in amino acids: CASSLSGDTGELFF. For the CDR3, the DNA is TGCGCCAGCAGCTTGTCCGGGGATACCGGGGAGCTGTTTTTT.

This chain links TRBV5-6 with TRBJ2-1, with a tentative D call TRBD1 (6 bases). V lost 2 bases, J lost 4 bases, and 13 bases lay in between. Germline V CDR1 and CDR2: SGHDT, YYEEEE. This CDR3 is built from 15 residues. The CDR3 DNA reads TGTGCCAGCAGCTTAAGGGGACAAGCTTACAATGAGCAGTTCTTC. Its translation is CASSLRGQAYNEQFF. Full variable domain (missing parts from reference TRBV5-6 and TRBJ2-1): DAGVTQSPTHLIKTRGQQVTLRCSPKSGHDTVSWYQQALGQGPQFIFQYYEEEERQRGNFPDRFSGHQFPNYSSELNVNALLLGDSALYLCASSLRGQAYNEQFFGPGTRLTVL.

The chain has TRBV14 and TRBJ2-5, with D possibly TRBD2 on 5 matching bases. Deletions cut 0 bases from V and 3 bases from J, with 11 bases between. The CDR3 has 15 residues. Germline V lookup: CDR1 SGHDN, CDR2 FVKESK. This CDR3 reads CASSQDGRAEETQYF. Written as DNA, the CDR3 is TGTGCCAGCAGCCAAGATGGGCGAGCGGAAGAGACCCAGTACTTC. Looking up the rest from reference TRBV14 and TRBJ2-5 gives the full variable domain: EAGVTQFPSHSVIEKGQTVTLRCDPISGHDNLYWYRRVMGKEIKFLLHFVKESKQDESGMPNNRFLAERTGGTYSTLKVQPAELEDSGVYFCASSQDGRAEETQYFGPGTRLLVL.

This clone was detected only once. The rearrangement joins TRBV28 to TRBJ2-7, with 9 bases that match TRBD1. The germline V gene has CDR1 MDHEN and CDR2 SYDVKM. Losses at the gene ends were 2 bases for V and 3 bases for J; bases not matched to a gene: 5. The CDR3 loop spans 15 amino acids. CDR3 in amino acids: CASSLSRGQGYEQYF. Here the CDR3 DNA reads TGTGCCAGCAGTTTAAGTAGGGGACAGGGCTACGAGCAGTACTTC.

This CDR3 is CASSNYLGGGRLYEQYF. The CDR3 bases are TGTGCCAGTAGTAACTACCTTGGGGGGGGGCGCCTTTACGAGCAGTACTTC. V and J are TRBV19 and TRBJ2-7; D might be TRBD2 (7 bases). Deletions cut 4 bases from V and 4 bases from J, with 23 bases between. The CDR3 consists of 17 residues. Germline CDR1 reads LNHDA; CDR2 reads SQIVND (reference sequence).

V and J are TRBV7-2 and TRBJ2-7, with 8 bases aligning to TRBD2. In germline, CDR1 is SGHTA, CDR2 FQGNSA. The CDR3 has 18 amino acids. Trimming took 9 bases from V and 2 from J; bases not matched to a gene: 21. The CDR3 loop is CASKAGTKNGGRPYEQYF. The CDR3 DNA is TGTGCCAGTAAGGCCGGGACAAAGAACGGCGGGAGGCCCTACGAGCAGTACTTC.

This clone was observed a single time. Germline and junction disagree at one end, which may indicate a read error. CDR3 region: CASSLAGDTVYF. Here the CDR3 DNA reads TGTGCCAGCAGCTTAGCGGGGGACACCGTATATTTT. V is TRBV7-9 and J is TRBJ1-3; a possible D gene is TRBD1 (6 bases). CDR3 length equals 12 residues. CDR1 and CDR2 from the germline V gene are SEHNR and FQNEAQ (reference sequence). Full variable domain (missing parts from reference TRBV7-9 and TRBJ1-3): DTGVSQNPRHKITKRGQNVTFRCDPISEHNRLYWYRQTLGQGPEFLTYFQNEAQLEKSRLLSDRFSAERPKGSFSTLEIQRTEQGDSAMYLCASSLAGDTVYFGEGSWLTVV.

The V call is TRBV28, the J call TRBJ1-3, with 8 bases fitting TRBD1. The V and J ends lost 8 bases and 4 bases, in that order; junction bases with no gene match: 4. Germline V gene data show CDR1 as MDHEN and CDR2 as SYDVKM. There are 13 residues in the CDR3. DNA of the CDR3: TGTGCCAGCGGACAGGGATCCGGAAACACCATATATTTT. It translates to CASGQGSGNTIYF.

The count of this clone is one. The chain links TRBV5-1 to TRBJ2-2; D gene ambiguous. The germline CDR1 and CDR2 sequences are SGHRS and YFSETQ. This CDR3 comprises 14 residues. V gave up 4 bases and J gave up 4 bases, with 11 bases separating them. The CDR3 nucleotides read TGCGCCAGCAGCGGAGACGGATCCACCGGGGAGCTGTTTTTT. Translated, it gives CASSGDGSTGELFF.

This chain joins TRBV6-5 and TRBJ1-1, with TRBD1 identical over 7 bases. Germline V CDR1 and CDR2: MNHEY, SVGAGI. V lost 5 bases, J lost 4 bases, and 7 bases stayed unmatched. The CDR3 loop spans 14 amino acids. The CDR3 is CASSKSTGVTEAFF. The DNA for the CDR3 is TGTGCCAGCAGTAAAAGTACAGGGGTCACTGAAGCTTTCTTT.

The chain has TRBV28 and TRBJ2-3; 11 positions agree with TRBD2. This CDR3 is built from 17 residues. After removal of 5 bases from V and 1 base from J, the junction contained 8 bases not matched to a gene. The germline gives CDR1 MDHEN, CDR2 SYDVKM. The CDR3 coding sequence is TGTGCCAGCAGTCAACTCCGACTAGCGGGGCGCACAGATACGCAGTATTTT. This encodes CASSQLRLAGRTDTQYF.

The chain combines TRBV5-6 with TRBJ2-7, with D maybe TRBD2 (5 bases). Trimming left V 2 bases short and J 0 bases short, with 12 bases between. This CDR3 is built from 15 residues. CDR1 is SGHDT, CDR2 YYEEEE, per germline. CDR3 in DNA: TGTGCCAGCAGCTTTCGTAGCGTAGCCTCCTACGAGCAGTACTTC. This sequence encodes CASSFRSVASYEQYF.